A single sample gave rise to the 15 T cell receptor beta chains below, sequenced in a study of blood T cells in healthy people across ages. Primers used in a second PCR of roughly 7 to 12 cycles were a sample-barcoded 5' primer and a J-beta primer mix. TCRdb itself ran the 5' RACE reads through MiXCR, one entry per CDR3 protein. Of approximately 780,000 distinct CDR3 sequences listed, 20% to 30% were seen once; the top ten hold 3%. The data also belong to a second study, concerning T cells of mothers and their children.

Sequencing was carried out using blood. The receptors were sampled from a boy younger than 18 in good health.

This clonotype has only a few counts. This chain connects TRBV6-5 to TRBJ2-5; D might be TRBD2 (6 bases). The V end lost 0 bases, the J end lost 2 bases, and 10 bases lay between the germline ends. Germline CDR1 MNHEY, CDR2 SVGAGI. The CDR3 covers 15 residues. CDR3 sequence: CASSYSAGWQETQYF. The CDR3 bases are TGTGCCAGCAGTTACTCGGCGGGGTGGCAAGAGACCCAGTACTTC.

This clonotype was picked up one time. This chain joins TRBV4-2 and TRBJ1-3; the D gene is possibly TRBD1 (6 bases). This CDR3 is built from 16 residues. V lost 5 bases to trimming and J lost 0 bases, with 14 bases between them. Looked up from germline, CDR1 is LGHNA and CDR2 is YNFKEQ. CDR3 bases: TGTGCCAGCAGCACACTGGGGGGCGCCTCTGGAAACACCATATATTTT. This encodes CASSTLGGASGNTIYF.

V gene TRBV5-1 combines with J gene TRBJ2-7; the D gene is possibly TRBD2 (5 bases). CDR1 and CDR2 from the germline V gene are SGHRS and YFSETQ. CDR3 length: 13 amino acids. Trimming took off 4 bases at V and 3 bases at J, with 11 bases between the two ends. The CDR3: CASSPRGNYEQYF. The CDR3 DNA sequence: TGCGCCAGCAGCCCCCGGGGTAACTACGAGCAGTACTTC.

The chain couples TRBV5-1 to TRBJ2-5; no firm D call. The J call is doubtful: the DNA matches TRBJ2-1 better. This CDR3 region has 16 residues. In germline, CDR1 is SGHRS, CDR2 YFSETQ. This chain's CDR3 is CASSALQLQNYNEQFF. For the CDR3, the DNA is TGCGCCAGCAGCGCCCTACAGCTTCAGAACTACAATGAGCAGTTCTTC.

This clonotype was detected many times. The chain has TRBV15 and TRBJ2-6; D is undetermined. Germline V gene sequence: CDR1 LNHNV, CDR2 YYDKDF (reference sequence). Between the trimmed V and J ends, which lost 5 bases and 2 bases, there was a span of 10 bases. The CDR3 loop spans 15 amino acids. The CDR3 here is CATSSGLAGANVLTF. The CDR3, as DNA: TGTGCCACCAGCTCGGGTCTTGCTGGGGCCAACGTCCTGACTTTC. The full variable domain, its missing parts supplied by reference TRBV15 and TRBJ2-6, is DAMVIQNPRYQVTQFGKPVTLSCSQTLNHNVMYWYQQKSSQAPKLLFHYYDKDFNNEADTPDNFQSRRPNTSFCFLDIRSPGLGDTAMYLCATSSGLAGANVLTFGAGSRLTVL.

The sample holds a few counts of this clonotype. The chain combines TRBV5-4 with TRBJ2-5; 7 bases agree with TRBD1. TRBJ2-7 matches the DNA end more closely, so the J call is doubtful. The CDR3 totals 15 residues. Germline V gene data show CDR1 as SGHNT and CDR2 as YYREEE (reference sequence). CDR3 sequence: CASSSRQGTSYEQYF. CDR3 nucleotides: TGTGCCAGCAGCTCTCGACAGGGAACCTCCTACGAGCAGTACTTC.

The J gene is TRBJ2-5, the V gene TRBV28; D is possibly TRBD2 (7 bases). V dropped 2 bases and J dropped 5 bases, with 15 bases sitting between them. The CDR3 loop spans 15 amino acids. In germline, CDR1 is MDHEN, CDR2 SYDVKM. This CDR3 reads CASSLAQGGVETQYF. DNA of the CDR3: TGTGCCAGCAGTTTAGCACAGGGAGGGGTCGAGACCCAGTACTTC.

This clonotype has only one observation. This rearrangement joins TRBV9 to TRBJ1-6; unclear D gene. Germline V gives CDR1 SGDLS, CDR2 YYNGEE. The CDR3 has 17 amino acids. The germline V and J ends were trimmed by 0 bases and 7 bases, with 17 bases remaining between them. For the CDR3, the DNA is TGTGCCAGCAGCGTAGCGGCTTCCGGGATTGGGAATTCACCCCTCCACTTT. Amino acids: CASSVAASGIGNSPLHF. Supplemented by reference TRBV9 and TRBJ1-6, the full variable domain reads DSGVTQTPKHLITATGQRVTLRCSPRSGDLSVYWYQQSLDQGLQFLIQYYNGEERAKGNILERFSAQQFPDLHSELNLSSLELGDSALYFCASSVAASGIGNSPLHFGNGTRLTVT.

This CDR3 is CASSQTTNTYNEQFF. CDR3 coding DNA: TGCGCCAGCAGCCAAACGACAAACACCTACAATGAGCAGTTCTTC. The chain employs TRBV4-1 and TRBJ2-1, with D hard to call. The CDR3 loop spans 15 amino acids. From germline, CDR1 is MGHRA and CDR2 YSYEKL. With 2 bases removed from V and 2 bases from J, the gap between germline ends came to 10 bases.

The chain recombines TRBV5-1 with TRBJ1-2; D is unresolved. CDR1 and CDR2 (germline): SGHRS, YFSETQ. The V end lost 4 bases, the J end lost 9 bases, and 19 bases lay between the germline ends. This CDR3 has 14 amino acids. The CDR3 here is CASSLNSGSDSYTF. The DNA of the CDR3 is TGCGCCAGCAGCCTAAATTCAGGATCTGATAGCTACACCTTC.

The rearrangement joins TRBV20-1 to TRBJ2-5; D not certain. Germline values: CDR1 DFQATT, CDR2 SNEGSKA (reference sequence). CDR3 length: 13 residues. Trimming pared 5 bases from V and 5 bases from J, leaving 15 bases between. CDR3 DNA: TGCAGTGCTCCTTCCCTGGCTGGCGAGACCCAGTACTTC. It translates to CSAPSLAGETQYF.

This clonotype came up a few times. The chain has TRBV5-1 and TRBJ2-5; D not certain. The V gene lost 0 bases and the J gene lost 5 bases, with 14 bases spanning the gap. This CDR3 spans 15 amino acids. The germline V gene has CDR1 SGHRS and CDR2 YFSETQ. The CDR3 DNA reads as TGCGCCAGCAGCTTGGTTGGCCGAGAGTGGGAGACCCAGTACTTC. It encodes CASSLVGREWETQYF.

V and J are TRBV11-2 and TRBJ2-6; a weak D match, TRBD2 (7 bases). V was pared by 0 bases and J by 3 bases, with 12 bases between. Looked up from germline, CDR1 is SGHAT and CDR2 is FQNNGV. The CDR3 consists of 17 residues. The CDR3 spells CASSLDRGGNGANVLTF. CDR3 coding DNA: TGTGCCAGCAGCTTAGATAGGGGGGGCAATGGGGCCAACGTCCTGACTTTC.

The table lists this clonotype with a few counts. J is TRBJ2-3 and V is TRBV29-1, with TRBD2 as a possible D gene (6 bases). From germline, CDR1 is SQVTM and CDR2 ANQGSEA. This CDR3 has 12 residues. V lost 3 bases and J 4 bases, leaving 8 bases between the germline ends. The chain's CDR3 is CSVEAGSDTQYF. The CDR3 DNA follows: TGCAGCGTTGAGGCGGGGTCAGATACGCAGTATTTT.

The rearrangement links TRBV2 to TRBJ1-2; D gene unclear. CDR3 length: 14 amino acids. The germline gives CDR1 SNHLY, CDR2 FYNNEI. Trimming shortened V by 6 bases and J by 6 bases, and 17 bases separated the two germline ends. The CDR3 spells CASSADIVGDGYTF. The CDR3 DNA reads TGTGCCAGCAGCGCCGACATCGTCGGCGATGGCTACACCTTC.